These T cell receptor beta chains were read from a single sample in a study of T cell responses to AZD1222 COVID-19 vaccine. Clones were sequenced by immunoSEQ multiplex PCR, and TCRdb holds only the in-frame ones, with some missing. The repertoire holds over 110,000 clones, with roughly 91% as singletons. Sequenced material: peripheral blood, taken on day 0 of AZD1222 vaccination. The source is an adult in good health. Each CDR3 is given with its conserved first and last residue.

v_gene	j_gene	CDR3aa
TRBV25-1	TRBJ2-7	CASSESYEQYF
TRBV28	TRBJ2-7	CASNSQSYEQYF
TRBV10-3	TRBJ1-5	CAISERGVGGNQPQHF
TRBV4-1	TRBJ1-4	CASSQERDSWEKLFF
TRBV27	TRBJ2-7	CASSLTGGYEQYF
TRBV5-1	TRBJ1-3	CASSLGTSGNTIYF
TRBV27	TRBJ2-2	CASSFWRVQNTGELFF
TRBV3-1/TRBV3-2	TRBJ2-3	CASSHSQGTQYF
TRBV30	TRBJ2-7	CAWNVNWGGEQYF
TRBV7-2	TRBJ1-2	CASSNGRLYGYTF
TRBV19	TRBJ2-1	CASKQREGPEQFF
TRBV10-1	TRBJ2-1	CASSDPSRGEQFF
TRBV3-1/TRBV3-2	TRBJ1-2	CASSPGTGDGYTF
TRBV5-4	TRBJ1-1	CASRLGQGAPDTEAFF
TRBV3-1/TRBV3-2	TRBJ2-7	CASSQESRAYEQYF
TRBV5-4	TRBJ2-2	CASSLGAGGPTGELFF
TRBV10-3	TRBJ2-1	CATTSGGANEQFF
TRBV9	TRBJ2-5	CASSSAGGRGETQYF
TRBV7-2	TRBJ1-2	CASRIRPRGGDANYGYTF
TRBV4-3	TRBJ2-2	CASSQEAVTGSNTGELFF
TRBV27	TRBJ1-2	CASSQNGQDYGYTF
TRBV7-6	TRBJ2-1	CASSLSRLTSGDMRQFF
TRBV18	TRBJ2-5	CASSKLTSGLQETQYF
TRBV10-1	TRBJ2-7	CASSESSGGSF
TRBV11-2	TRBJ2-7	CASSTGASGRGDEQYF
TRBV6-2/TRBV6-3	TRBJ2-7	CASSYLLDSPYEQYF
TRBV28	TRBJ1-1	CASIPGGANTEAFF
TRBV30	TRBJ2-2	CAWSVSQGAGELFF
TRBV6-5	TRBJ1-2	CASSTGRGGNYGYTF
TRBV4-3	TRBJ2-1	CASSQALFEEQFF
TRBV9	TRBJ1-3	CASSVSGDRGNTIYF
TRBV6-6	TRBJ1-2	CASRDTGTAYGYTF
TRBV19	TRBJ1-1	CASSPGTGVTEAFF